The present TCR beta chain was sequenced within a study of blood T cell repertoires in COVID-19. Study as a whole: COVID-19 samples from acute and convalescent phases originated in the United States, Italy and Spain.

Source study methods: From reference gene primer amplification, estimates of nucleated cell counts were derived. Clones were read by immunoSEQ multiplex PCR, and TCRdb kept only the in-frame ones, dropping some. V and J calls and clone size are copied from that table; D and trimming were computed from the DNA. The repertoire has some 150,000 clones, 84% of them found once; the top ten carry 1.5% to 2%. V was clipped by 8 bases and J by 9 bases; unmatched bases: 10. This CDR3 contains 12 residues. The germline gives CDR1 SQVTM, CDR2 ANQGSEA. The age range of participants was 18 to 89 years, with residence in about 25 US areas. Categorization into cohorts depended on clinical history that participants reported. This clone appeared a few times.

The chain joins TRBV29-1 to TRBJ2-1; 7 bases line up with TRBD1. Sequencing was performed on PBMCs or T cells enriched from blood (not recorded which). The source of this sequence is a woman between 18 and 29 years old who had been exposed to COVID-19. CDR3: CSTGQVVSEQFF. DNA of the CDR3: TGCAGCACCGGACAGGTCGTCAGTGAGCAGTTCTTC.